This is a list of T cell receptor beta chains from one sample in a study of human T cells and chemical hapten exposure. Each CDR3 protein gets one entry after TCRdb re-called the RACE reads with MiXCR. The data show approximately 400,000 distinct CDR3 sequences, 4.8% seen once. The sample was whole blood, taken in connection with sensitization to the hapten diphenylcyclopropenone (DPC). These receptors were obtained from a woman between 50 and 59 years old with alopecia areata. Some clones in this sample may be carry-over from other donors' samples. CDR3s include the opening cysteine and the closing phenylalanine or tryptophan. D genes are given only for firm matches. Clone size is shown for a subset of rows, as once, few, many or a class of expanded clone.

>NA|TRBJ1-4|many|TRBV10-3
CAISEGRGVLGEKLFF
TGTGCCATCAGTGAAGGCAGGGGCGTACTGGGTGAAAAACTGTTTTTT
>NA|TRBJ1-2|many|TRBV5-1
CASSLGPLDGYTF
TGCGCCAGCAGCTTGGGTCCGTTAGATGGCTACACCTTC
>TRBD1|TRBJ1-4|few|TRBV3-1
CASSQGQGSNEKLFF
TGTGCCAGCAGCCAAGGACAGGGCTCTAATGAAAAACTGTTTTTT
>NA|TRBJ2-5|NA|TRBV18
CASSPETYQETQYF
TGTGCCAGCTCACCAGAGACGTACCAAGAGACCCAGTACTTC
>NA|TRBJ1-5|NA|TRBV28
CASARPRINSNQPQHF
TGTGCCAGCGCACGACCCCGGATCAATAGCAATCAGCCCCAGCATTTT
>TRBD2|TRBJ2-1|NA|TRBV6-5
CASAAMGGPSEQFF
TGTGCCAGCGCCGCTATGGGAGGGCCGTCCGAGCAGTTCTTC
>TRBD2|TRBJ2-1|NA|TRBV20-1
CSARDGLAVDNEQFF
TGCAGTGCTAGAGACGGACTAGCGGTTGACAATGAGCAGTTCTTC
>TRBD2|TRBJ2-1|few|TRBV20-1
CSAETLAGALTDDEQFF
TGCAGTGCTGAGACACTAGCGGGGGCCCTCACTGATGATGAGCAGTTCTTC
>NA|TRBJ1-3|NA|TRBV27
CASRAGNTIYF
TGTGCCAGCAGAGCTGGAAACACCATATATTTT
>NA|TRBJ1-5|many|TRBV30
CAWGQTVSNQPQHF
TGTGCCTGGGGGCAGACGGTTAGCAATCAGCCCCAGCATTTT
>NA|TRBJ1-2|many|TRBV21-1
CASSKAIREPYGYTF
TGTGCCAGCAGCAAAGCCATCAGGGAACCCTATGGCTACACCTTC
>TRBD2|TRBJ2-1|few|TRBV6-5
CASRTSGGSSYNEQFF
TGTGCCAGCAGAACTAGCGGGGGCAGCTCCTACAATGAGCAGTTCTTC
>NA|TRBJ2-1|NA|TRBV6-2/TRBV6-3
CASSYSWEPSYNEQFF
TGTGCCAGCAGTTACTCGTGGGAACCCTCCTACAATGAGCAGTTCTTC
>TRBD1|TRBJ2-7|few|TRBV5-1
CASRRDTGTGEPSEQYF
TGCGCCAGCAGGCGGGATACCGGGACAGGGGAACCCAGCGAGCAGTACTTC
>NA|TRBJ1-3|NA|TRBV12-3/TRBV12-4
CASRPQGTAGNTIYF
TGTGCCAGCAGACCTCAAGGTACGGCTGGAAACACCATATATTTT
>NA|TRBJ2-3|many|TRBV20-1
CSAKLRVTSTDTQYF
TGCAGTGCAAAGCTCAGGGTCACGAGCACAGATACGCAGTATTTT
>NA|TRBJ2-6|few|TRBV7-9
CASSPQVSGANVLTF
TGTGCCAGCAGCCCACAGGTCTCTGGGGCCAACGTCCTGACTTTC
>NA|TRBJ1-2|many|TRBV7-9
CASSSTVSFYGYTF
TGTGCCAGCAGTTCGACGGTCAGTTTTTATGGCTACACCTTC
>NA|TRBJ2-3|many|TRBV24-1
CATSASGARGTDTQYF
TGTGCCACCAGTGCCTCCGGGGCCCGGGGCACAGATACGCAGTATTTT
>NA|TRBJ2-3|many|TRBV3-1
CASSQDIGTQYF
TGTGCCAGCAGCCAAGATATCGGTACGCAGTATTTT
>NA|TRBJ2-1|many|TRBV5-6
CASSQDSRNEQFF
TGTGCCAGCAGCCAGGACAGCCGCAATGAGCAGTTCTTC
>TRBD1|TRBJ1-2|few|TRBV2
CASQGGGGYTF
TGTGCCTCCCAGGGGGGAGGCGGCTACACCTTC
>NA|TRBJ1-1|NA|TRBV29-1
CSREGTEERHTEAFF
TGCAGCAGGGAGGGAACGGAGGAGCGGCACACTGAAGCTTTCTTT
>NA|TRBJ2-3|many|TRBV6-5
CASSALGTDTQYF
TGTGCCAGCAGTGCCCTGGGGACAGATACGCAGTATTTT
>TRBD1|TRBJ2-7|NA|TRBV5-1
CASSFGPPGQGAWEQYF
TGCGCCAGCAGCTTCGGGCCTCCGGGACAGGGGGCGTGGGAGCAGTACTTC
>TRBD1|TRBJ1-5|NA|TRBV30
CAWSPATGFQPQHF
TGTGCCTGGAGTCCAGCGACAGGGTTCCAGCCCCAGCATTTT
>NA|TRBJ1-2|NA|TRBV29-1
CSVDTPPYGYTF
TGCAGCGTTGACACCCCACCTTATGGCTACACCTTC
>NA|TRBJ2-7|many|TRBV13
CASSLLNNAGEQYF
TGTGCCAGCAGCTTACTCAACAATGCAGGGGAGCAGTACTTC
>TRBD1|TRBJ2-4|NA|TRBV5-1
CASSLGQGVQNIQYF
TGCGCCAGCAGCTTGGGACAGGGTGTACAAAACATTCAGTACTTC
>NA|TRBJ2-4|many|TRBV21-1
CASSNQKLAKNIQYF
TGTGCCAGCAGCAACCAGAAGCTAGCCAAAAACATTCAGTACTTC
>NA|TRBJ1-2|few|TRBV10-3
CAISESTIAYGYTF
TGTGCCATCAGTGAGTCGACAATCGCCTATGGCTACACCTTC
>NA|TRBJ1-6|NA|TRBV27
CASSSGRGYNSPLHF
TGTGCCAGCAGTTCCGGACGCGGCTATAATTCACCCCTCCACTTT
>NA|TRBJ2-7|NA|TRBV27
CATLGRSLRQYF
TGTGCCACCTTGGGACGGTCCCTCAGGCAGTACTTC
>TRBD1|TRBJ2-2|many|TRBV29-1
CSVDTGGTGELFF
TGCAGCGTTGACACAGGGGGCACCGGGGAGCTGTTTTTT
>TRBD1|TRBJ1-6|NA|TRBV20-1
CSVRGQGNSPLHF
TGCAGTGTCCGGGGACAGGGGAATTCACCCCTCCACTTT
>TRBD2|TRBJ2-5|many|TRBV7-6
CASSYRGGAETQYF
TGTGCCAGCAGCTATCGGGGGGGGGCAGAGACCCAGTACTTC
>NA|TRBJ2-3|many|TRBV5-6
CASSLEAGAHTQYF
TGTGCCAGCAGCTTGGAGGCCGGGGCACATACGCAGTATTTT
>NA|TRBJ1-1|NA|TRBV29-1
CSTVGGPRTEAFF
TGCAGCACAGTGGGGGGACCGAGGACTGAAGCTTTCTTT